This T cell receptor beta chain was obtained from a study of blood T cell repertoires in COVID-19. Study overall: The samples span acute and convalescent COVID-19 from the United States, Italy and Spain.

The V and J ends lost 3 bases and 4 bases respectively, with 15 bases between them. The CDR3 has 15 residues. Germline V lookup: CDR1 LNHDA, CDR2 SQIVND (reference sequence). Authors' methods: Amplified reference gene primers provided the basis for estimating nucleated cell counts. Sequencing used immunoSEQ multiplex PCR; TCRdb keeps in-frame clones, though not all of them. Clonal size and the V and J genes are those of that table, whereas D and trimming came from the DNA. The table has 28,000 or so clones, around 90% seen once. The receptor comes from a human donor with active COVID-19. The donor label of this sample is uncertain. The sequenced sample was peripheral blood. The V and J genes are TRBV19 and TRBJ1-2, with a weak D call TRBD1 (6 bases). The CDR3 is CASSILPDRSYGYTF. DNA of the CDR3: TGTGCCAGTAGTATTTTGCCCGACAGGTCCTATGGCTACACCTTC.